This T cell receptor beta chain was recorded in a study of T cell changes during pregnancy in multiple sclerosis. CDR3 length: 15 residues. TCRdb's copy holds only in-frame clones and misses some; the assay was immunoSEQ multiplex PCR. The sample has roughly 24,000 clones, more than 85% seen once. This clonotype originated in a female donor in good health, enrolled as a control in a pregnancy study. The sample in question was CD4+ T cells from peripheral blood mononuclear cells, obtained in the second trimester of pregnancy. V is TRBV21-1 and J is TRBJ2-7; the listed D gene, TRBD1, was not tested against the DNA. TRBV21-1 is tagged as a pseudogene. Written as DNA, the CDR3 is TGTGCCAGCAGCATTCGACAGGCGAGTGTCCACGAGCAGTACTTC. It encodes CASSIRQASVHEQYF.